The 5 T cell receptor beta chains in this list originate from one sample, sequenced in a study of cytomegalovirus exposure and HLA in healthy donors. The study ran its PCR with 60 Vbeta and 13 Jbeta primers. Some clones are missing from TCRdb's copy, which holds only in-frame ones; the method was immunoSEQ multiplex PCR. Among 90,000 or so clones listed, just under 70% were seen once. Material: PBMCs. These receptors were collected from a man aged 50 to 59 in good health and CMV-seronegative.

The rearrangement uses TRBV18 and TRBJ2-1; the match to TRBD2 covers 8 bases. The CDR3 consists of 13 residues. Germline V gene data show CDR1 as KGHSH and CDR2 as LQKENI. V gave up 6 bases and J gave up 4 bases; unmatched junction bases: 2. The chain's CDR3 is CASSRGVYNEQFF. The CDR3 DNA sequence: TGTGCCAGCTCGCGGGGGGTGTACAATGAGCAGTTCTTC.

This clone appeared a few times. This rearrangement joins TRBV6-5 to TRBJ2-1; 9 nucleotides align to TRBD2. In germline, CDR1 is MNHEY, CDR2 SVGAGI. Losses at the gene ends were 1 base for V and 8 bases for J; bases not matched to a gene: 6. The CDR3 length is 15 residues. CDR3 region: CASSYYQRGAHEQFF. DNA of the CDR3: TGTGCCAGCAGTTACTATCAGCGGGGGGCGCATGAGCAGTTCTTC.

The chain joins TRBV6-5 to TRBJ1-2, with D perhaps TRBD1 (6 bases). The germline CDR1 and CDR2 sequences are MNHEY and SVGAGI. The CDR3 is made up of 14 amino acids. Trimming left V 7 bases short and J 2 bases short, with 14 bases between. CDR3 amino acids: CASKTGFLNYGYTF. CDR3 sequence (DNA): TGTGCCAGCAAAACAGGGTTTTTAAACTATGGCTACACCTTC.

The rearrangement joins TRBV19 to TRBJ1-2; the D gene is possibly TRBD1 (5 bases). Per the germline V gene, CDR1 is LNHDA and CDR2 is SQIVND (reference sequence). CDR3 length: 15 residues. Trimming removed 2 bases from V and 6 bases from J, with 16 bases in between. CDR3: CASSITLNGHNGYTF. CDR3 in DNA: TGTGCCAGTAGTATAACCCTCAACGGACATAATGGCTACACCTTC. Looking up the rest from reference TRBV19 and TRBJ1-2 gives the full variable domain: DGGITQSPKYLFRKEGQNVTLSCEQNLNHDAMYWYRQDPGQGLRLIYYSQIVNDFQKGDIAEGYSVSREKKESFPLTVTSAQKNPTAFYLCASSITLNGHNGYTFGSGTRLTVV.

V is TRBV7-9 and J is TRBJ1-5; D is possibly TRBD1 (5 bases). There are 16 residues in the CDR3. The germline V and J ends were trimmed by 3 bases and 1 base, with 13 bases remaining between them. The germline CDR1 and CDR2 sequences are SEHNR and FQNEAQ (reference sequence). The CDR3 is CASSFIRGGSNQPQHF. The CDR3 nucleotides are TGTGCCAGCAGCTTCATAAGGGGTGGGAGCAATCAGCCCCAGCATTTT.